Listed below are T cell receptor beta chains from one sample, sequenced in a study of immune cell composition in non-small cell lung cancer. Sequencing was performed with immunoSEQ multiplex PCR; in TCRdb, only in-frame clones are kept and a portion is missing. Here the sample spans some 13,000 clones, about 70% being singletons. Material for sequencing was lung tumor tissue. These receptors were taken from a human donor with non-small cell lung cancer. The conserved cysteine and the conserved F or W are not part of the CDR3 here.

J gene | V gene | CDR3 protein
TRBJ2-1 | TRBV29-1 | SVVSPGTVQF
TRBJ2-7 | TRBV27 | ASRRGTGRYEQY
TRBJ2-3 | TRBV29-1 | SVVESRDTQY
TRBJ1-2 | TRBV6-5 | ASSYSGQGASGYT
TRBJ2-5 | TRBV7-8 | ASSLGVGEETQY
TRBJ2-5 | TRBV7-2 | ASSLSFSLAGETQY
TRBJ1-1 | TRBV4-2 | ASSLDRAAEAF
TRBJ2-7 | TRBV5-1 | ASSGTGDRYYEQY
TRBJ2-1 | TRBV18 | ASSPPIRGNEQF
TRBJ2-1 | TRBV11-2 | ASSLIGGGSYNEQF
TRBJ1-6 | TRBV27 | ASSPQGGYNSPLH
TRBJ2-2 | TRBV27 | ASSLSYRGGELF
TRBJ2-7 | TRBV6-1 | ASGSSGTVGYEQY
TRBJ2-1 | TRBV18 | ASSPRQGPLNNEQF